This T cell receptor (beta chain) was profiled in a study of CD8 T cells in ankylosing spondylitis. Study-level findings and limits: Significant enrichment of disease-linked clones was reportedly seen in matched ankylosing spondylitis synovial fluid. Disease-associated clonotypes exhibited CD8+ identity and were relatively infrequent in peripheral blood. Blood of patients with ankylosing spondylitis appeared to be characterized by a TCR beta motif of eight highly homologous variants.

As the method for making TCR beta libraries, quantitative 5'-RACE with molecular barcodes was used. TCRdb re-called the 5' RACE reads through MiXCR, storing one row per CDR3 protein. Seen here are 470,000 or so distinct CDR3 sequences, about 25% observed once, and the top ten hold about 1%. In regard to this clonotype: Its antigen remains unknown.

The CDR3 length is 13 residues. In germline, CDR1 is KGHSH, CDR2 LQKENI. Trimming took off 5 bases at V and 2 bases at J, with 10 bases between the two ends. V usage is TRBV18 and J usage is TRBJ2-7; maybe TRBD2 (5 bases). The TCR sequence derives from a male donor with ankylosing spondylitis. Input material: blood, either unsorted or a sorted T cell fraction (not recorded which). This CDR3 is CASSSDGAYEQYF. The CDR3 coding sequence is TGTGCCAGCTCATCGGACGGGGCCTACGAGCAGTACTTC.